These 8 T cell receptor beta chains were all obtained from the same sample, sequenced in a study of blood T cells in healthy people across ages. It was with a sample-barcoded 5' primer and a J-beta primer mix that a second PCR of roughly 7 to 12 cycles was run. TCRdb redid the calling of the 5' RACE reads with MiXCR, one entry per CDR3 protein. The sample includes 1 million or so distinct CDR3 sequences, roughly 24% seen only once; the top ten take around 0.75%. The sample was also linked to a second study, of T cells of mothers and their children.

Sequenced: blood. The receptors here all came from a girl aged 2-15 years in good health.

This clonotype has a handful of counts. The chain employs TRBV20-1 and TRBJ2-5; tentative D call: TRBD2 (6 bases). The end of the DNA is better explained by TRBJ2-1, so the J call may be wrong. In germline, CDR1 is DFQATT, CDR2 SNEGSKA (reference sequence). The CDR3 covers 13 residues. In DNA, the CDR3 is TGCAGTGCTCTGGAGGGAGGTTACAATGAGCAGTTCTTC. Its translation: CSALEGGYNEQFF.

The rearrangement links TRBV7-3 to TRBJ2-5; 11 bases map to TRBD2. The germline CDR1 and CDR2 sequences are SGHTA and FQGTGA. V dropped 3 bases and J dropped 4; count of bases not matched to a gene: 4. The CDR3 sequence is 15 residues long. The CDR3 reads CASSFELAGAETQYF. CDR3 DNA sequence: TGTGCCAGCAGCTTCGAACTAGCGGGAGCAGAGACCCAGTACTTC.

The rearrangement links TRBV7-3 to TRBJ2-1; 11 bases are a match to TRBD2. The CDR3 covers 14 residues. V shed 4 bases, J shed 13 bases, and the junction held 9 bases outside the gene matches. CDR1 SGHTA and CDR2 FQGTGA come from the germline V gene. CDR3 DNA sequence: TGTGCCAGCAGCTCCACTAGCGGGAGAGTAGAACAGTTCTTC. Amino acids: CASSSTSGRVEQFF. The full variable domain, rest sourced from reference TRBV7-3 and TRBJ2-1, is GAGVSQTPSNKVTEKGKYVELRCDPISGHTALYWYRQSLGQGPEFLIYFQGTGAADDSGLPNDRFFAVRPEGSVSTLKIQRTERGDSAVYLCASSSTSGRVEQFFGPGTRLTVL.

This clonotype was detected only a few times. This chain links TRBV7-9 with TRBJ2-1; D is ambiguous. Trimming cost V 1 base and J 15 bases, with 19 bases left between them. The germline V gene encodes CDR1 SEHNR and CDR2 FQNEAQ (reference sequence). The CDR3 sequence is 14 residues long. The CDR3 region is CASSLGILAQGRFF. For the CDR3, the DNA is TGTGCCAGCAGCTTAGGAATTTTGGCTCAAGGGCGGTTCTTC.

The chain employs TRBV20-1 and TRBJ2-5; no clear D. The J call is doubtful: the DNA matches TRBJ2-7 better. The CDR3 is 11 amino acids. The germline V gene has CDR1 DFQATT and CDR2 SNEGSKA (reference sequence). The CDR3 sequence is CSAFSSYEQYF. For the CDR3, the DNA is TGCAGTGCTTTTTCTTCCTACGAGCAGTACTTC.

This clonotype was seen a handful of times. The V call is TRBV6-1, the J call TRBJ2-7; 13 nucleotides line up with TRBD2. V lost 7 bases and J lost 3; bases outside the gene matches: 3. The V gene's germline CDR1 is MNHNS and CDR2 SASEGT. The CDR3 totals 14 residues. In nucleotides, the CDR3 is TGTGCCAGCACTCGACTAGCGGGGGGCTACGAGCAGTACTTC. It specifies CASTRLAGGYEQYF.

V usage is TRBV24-1 and J usage is TRBJ2-5; D might be TRBD1 or TRBD2, each matching 5 bases. Trimming took 9 bases from V and 5 from J, leaving 12 bases between them. Germline V gives CDR1 KGHDR, CDR2 SFDVKD. The CDR3 is made up of 12 amino acids. The CDR3 DNA is TGTGCCACCGGAGACTGGGGGGAGACCCAGTACTTC. It translates to CATGDWGETQYF.

The chain's CDR3 is CASNLAGTSPLHF. For the CDR3, the DNA is TGTGCCAGCAACTTGGCTGGGACTTCACCCCTCCACTTT. This chain links TRBV28 with TRBJ1-6; D possibly corresponds to TRBD1 (5 bases). V was pared by 7 bases and J by 9 bases, with 13 bases between. Germline CDR1 MDHEN, CDR2 SYDVKM. This CDR3 region has 13 residues.